Given below is one T cell receptor (beta chain) in context. Its antigen is still unknown. The data stem from a study of CD8 T cells in ankylosing spondylitis. Broader study findings: Apparently characteristic of ankylosing spondylitis blood was a TCR beta motif (about eight highly homologous variants). Disease-linked clones reportedly concentrated significantly in matched ankylosing spondylitis synovial fluid.

It was by quantitative 5'-RACE with molecular barcodes that TCR beta libraries were made. TCRdb ran MiXCR on the 5' RACE reads and lists one entry per CDR3 protein. Found here are about 140,000 distinct CDR3 sequences, 6.5% to 8.5% of them singletons; the top ten hold about 7.3%. The CDR3 loop spans 14 amino acids. Losses at the gene ends were 5 bases for V and 6 bases for J; bases not matched to a gene: 10. Germline V lookup: CDR1 MNHEY, CDR2 SMNVEV (reference sequence). This rearrangement joins TRBV27 to TRBJ2-7, with TRBD1 matching 7 bases. Source material: synovial fluid, either unsorted or a sorted T cell fraction (not recorded which). This clonotype was obtained from a male donor with ankylosing spondylitis. The CDR3 reads CASSPGQFSREQYF. CDR3 in DNA: TGTGCCAGCAGTCCGGGACAGTTCTCTCGCGAGCAGTACTTC.